Sequencing of this T cell receptor beta chain was carried out in a study of CD8 T cells in ankylosing spondylitis (dated by TCRdb to the late 2010s). Looking at the study overall: To find TCR variants linked to disease, the study profiled T cell receptor beta repertoires in ankylosing spondylitis patients and healthy donors. The full study cohort was made up of roughly 25 ankylosing spondylitis patients and 95 to 130 healthy donors. Peripheral blood samples were taken, and synovial fluid was additionally collected from ankylosing spondylitis patients. The investigation overall reported the following: A TCR beta motif of about 8 highly homologous amino acid variants appeared characteristic of blood from ankylosing spondylitis patients. The disease-linked clones were reported to be significantly enriched in matched synovial fluid samples from ankylosing spondylitis patients. Some motif variants were previously reported in synovial fluid and blood of reactive arthritis patients, suggesting common disease-initiation mechanisms. The disease-linked clones showed a CD8+ phenotype and occurred at relatively low frequencies in peripheral blood.

This sample was sequenced with an Illumina HiSeq 2500. Quantitative 5'-RACE with molecular barcodes was used to prepare TCR beta libraries. The paper's data handling went like this. Disease-linked TCR variants were identified with a new computational method built on a probabilistic model of VDJ rearrangement. Using fastp trimming at Q25 and MiXCR clonotype assembly, TCRdb reanalyzed the public sequencing data and kept in-frame beta chains. Every CDR3 protein is listed once, alongside the most common genes and DNA of its rows. TCRdb, not the authors, supplied the V and J calls. Across this sample there are 200,000 to 300,000 distinct CDR3 sequences, with around 10% seen only once. The ten largest clones capture 6% to 7.5% of the sample. This clonotype was observed a few times. Its antigen has not been determined. It has no much larger one-base neighbor in the sample; base qualities were not kept. Trimming takes 0 bases from V and 3 bases from J, and the germline ends sit 14 bases apart. From the germline V gene (reference sequence), CDR1 is DFQATT and CDR2 is SNEGSKA. Including the terminal cysteine and phenylalanine, the CDR3 comprises 16 residues. The only DNA kept is the CDR3, 48 bases in frame from the first base.

The clonotype comes from a male donor with ankylosing spondylitis or in good health (not recorded which). Sequencing was carried out using blood, either unsorted or a sorted T cell fraction (not recorded which). Recombination joined TRBV20-1 with TRBJ2-2; a tentative D call is TRBD2 (7 bases match). The CDR3 amino acid sequence is: CSARDGGGGDTGELFF. The base sequence is TGCAGTGCTAGAGATGGAGGAGGGGGGGACACCGGGGAGCTGTTTTTT.